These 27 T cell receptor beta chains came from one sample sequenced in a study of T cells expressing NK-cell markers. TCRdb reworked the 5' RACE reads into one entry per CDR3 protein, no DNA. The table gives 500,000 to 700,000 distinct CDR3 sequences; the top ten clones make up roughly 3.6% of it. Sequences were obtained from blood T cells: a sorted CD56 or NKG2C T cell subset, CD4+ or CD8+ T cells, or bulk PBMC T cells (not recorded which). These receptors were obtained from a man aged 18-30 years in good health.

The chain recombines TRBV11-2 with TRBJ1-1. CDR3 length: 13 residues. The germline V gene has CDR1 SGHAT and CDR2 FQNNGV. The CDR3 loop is CATKAGEGSEAFF.

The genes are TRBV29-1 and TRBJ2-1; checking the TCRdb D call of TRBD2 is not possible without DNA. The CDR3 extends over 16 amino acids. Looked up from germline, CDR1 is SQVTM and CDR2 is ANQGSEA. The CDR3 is CSVEGGLAGPYNEQFF.

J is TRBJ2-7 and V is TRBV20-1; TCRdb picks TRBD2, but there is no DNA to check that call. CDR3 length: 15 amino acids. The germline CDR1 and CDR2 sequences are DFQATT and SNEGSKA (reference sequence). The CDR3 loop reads CSASELAGQSYEQYF.

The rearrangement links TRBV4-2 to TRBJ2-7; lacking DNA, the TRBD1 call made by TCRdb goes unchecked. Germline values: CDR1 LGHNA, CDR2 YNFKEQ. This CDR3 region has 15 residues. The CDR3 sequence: CASSQGQGATYEQYF.

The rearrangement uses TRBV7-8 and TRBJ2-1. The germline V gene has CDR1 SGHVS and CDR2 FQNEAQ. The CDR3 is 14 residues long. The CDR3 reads CASSFTGLINEQFF.

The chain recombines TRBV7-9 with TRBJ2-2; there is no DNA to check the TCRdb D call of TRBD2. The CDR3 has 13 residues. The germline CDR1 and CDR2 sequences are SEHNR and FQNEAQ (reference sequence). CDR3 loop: CASSLWEGRELFF.

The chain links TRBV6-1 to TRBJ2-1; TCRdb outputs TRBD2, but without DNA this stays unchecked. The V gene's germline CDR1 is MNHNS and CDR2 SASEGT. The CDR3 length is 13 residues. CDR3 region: CASSGATSDEQFF.

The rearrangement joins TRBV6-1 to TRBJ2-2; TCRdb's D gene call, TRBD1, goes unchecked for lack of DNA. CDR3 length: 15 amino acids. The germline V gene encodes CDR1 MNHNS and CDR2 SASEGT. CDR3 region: CASSARRGGHGELFF.

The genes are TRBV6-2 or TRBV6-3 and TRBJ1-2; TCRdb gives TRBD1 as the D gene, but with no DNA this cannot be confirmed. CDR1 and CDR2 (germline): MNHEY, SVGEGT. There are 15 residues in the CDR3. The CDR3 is CASSSTLPGTYGYTF.

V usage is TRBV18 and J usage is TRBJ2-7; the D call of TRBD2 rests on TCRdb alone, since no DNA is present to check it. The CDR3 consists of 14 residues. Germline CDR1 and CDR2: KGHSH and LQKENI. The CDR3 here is CASSPPSGNYEQYF.

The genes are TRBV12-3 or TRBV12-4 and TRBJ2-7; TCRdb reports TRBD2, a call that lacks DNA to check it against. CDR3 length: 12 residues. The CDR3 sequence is CASSIAATGEYF.

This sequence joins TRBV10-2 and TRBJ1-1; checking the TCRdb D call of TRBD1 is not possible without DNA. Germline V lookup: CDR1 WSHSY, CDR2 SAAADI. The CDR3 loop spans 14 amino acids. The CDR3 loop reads CASSVFHRVTEAFF.

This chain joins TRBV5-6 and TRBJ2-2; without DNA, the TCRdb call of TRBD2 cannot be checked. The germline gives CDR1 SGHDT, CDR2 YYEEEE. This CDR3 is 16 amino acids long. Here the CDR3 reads CASKRGTSGNTGELFF.

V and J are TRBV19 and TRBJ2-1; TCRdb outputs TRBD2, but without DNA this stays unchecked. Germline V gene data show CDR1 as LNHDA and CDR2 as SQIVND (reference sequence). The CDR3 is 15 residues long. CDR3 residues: CASSIPSGTLGEQFF.

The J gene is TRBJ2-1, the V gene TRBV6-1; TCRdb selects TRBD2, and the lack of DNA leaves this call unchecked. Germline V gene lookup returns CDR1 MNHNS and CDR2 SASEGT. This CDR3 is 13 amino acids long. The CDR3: CASSRLAYNEQFF.

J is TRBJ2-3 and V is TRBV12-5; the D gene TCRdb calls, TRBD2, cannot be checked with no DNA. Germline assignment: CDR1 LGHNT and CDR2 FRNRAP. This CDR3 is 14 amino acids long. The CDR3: CASGLAGIIDTQYF.

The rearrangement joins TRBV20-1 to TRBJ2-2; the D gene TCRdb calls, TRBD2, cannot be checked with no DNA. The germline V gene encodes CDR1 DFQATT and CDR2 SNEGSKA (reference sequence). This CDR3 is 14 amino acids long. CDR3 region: CSAPTSGNTGELFF.

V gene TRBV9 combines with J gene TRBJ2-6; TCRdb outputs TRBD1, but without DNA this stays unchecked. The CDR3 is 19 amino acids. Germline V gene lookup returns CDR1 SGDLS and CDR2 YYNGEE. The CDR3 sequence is CASSVEKQGGLSGANVLTF.

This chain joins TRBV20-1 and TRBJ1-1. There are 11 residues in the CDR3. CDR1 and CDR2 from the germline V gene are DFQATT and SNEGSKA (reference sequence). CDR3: CSAMISTEAFF.

CDR3 loop: CASSIKRAGNLGDYNEQFF. The chain employs TRBV7-8 and TRBJ2-1; lacking DNA, the TRBD2 call made by TCRdb goes unchecked. Per germline, CDR1 SGHVS and CDR2 FQNEAQ. The CDR3 is made up of 19 amino acids.

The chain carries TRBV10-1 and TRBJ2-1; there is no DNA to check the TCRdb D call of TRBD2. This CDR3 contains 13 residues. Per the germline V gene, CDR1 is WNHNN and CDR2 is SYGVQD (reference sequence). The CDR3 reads CASRRAGEDEQFF.

The CDR3 sequence: CASSLEVLWGVGHENTEAFF. The rearrangement links TRBV11-2 to TRBJ1-1. Per the germline V gene, CDR1 is SGHAT and CDR2 is FQNNGV. The CDR3 is 20 residues long.

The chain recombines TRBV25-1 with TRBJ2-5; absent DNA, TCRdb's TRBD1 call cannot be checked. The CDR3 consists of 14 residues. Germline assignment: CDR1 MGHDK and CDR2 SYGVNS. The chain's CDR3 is CASSEYRGSETQYF.

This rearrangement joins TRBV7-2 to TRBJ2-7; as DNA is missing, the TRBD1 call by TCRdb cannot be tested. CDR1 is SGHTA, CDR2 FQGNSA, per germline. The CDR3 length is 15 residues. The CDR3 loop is CASSLVPDIAYEQYF.

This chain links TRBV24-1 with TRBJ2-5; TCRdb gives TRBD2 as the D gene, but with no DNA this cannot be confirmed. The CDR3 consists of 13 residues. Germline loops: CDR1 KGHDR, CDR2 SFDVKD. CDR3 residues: CATTGGSQETQYF.

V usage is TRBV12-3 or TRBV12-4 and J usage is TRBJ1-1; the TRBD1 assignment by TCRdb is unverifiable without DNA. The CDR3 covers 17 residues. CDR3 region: CASSPRQAAPSNTEAFF.

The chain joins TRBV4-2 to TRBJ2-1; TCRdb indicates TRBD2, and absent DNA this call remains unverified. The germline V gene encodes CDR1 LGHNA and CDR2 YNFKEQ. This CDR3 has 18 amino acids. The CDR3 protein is CASSQEKRSSGASNEQFF.